This TCR beta chain was obtained from a study of shared clonotypes between healthy human individuals. This clone appeared a single time. Every donor was a Caucasian adult from Nashville, Tennessee. Splitting the CD4+ cells yielded a CD45RA+ naive subset and a CD45RA-negative memory subset. Assay used: immunoSEQ multiplex PCR; TCRdb lists only in-frame clones, some missing. The data contain approximately 2.3 million clones, over 85% of them singletons. V dropped 0 bases and J dropped 5 bases, with 13 bases sitting between them. This CDR3 spans 15 amino acids. Germline V gene lookup returns CDR1 SGHDN and CDR2 FVKESK.

The source material was naive CD4+ T cells from PBMCs. Subset described: CD45RA+ positively selected. This receptor was taken from a man between 18 and 35 years old in good health. Some clones in this sample may be carry-over from other donors' samples. This sequence joins TRBV14 and TRBJ2-5; possible D gene TRBD1, 5 bases. CDR3 protein: CASSQDGRVWETQYF. As DNA, the CDR3 is TGTGCCAGCAGCCAAGATGGCAGGGTTTGGGAGACCCAGTACTTC.